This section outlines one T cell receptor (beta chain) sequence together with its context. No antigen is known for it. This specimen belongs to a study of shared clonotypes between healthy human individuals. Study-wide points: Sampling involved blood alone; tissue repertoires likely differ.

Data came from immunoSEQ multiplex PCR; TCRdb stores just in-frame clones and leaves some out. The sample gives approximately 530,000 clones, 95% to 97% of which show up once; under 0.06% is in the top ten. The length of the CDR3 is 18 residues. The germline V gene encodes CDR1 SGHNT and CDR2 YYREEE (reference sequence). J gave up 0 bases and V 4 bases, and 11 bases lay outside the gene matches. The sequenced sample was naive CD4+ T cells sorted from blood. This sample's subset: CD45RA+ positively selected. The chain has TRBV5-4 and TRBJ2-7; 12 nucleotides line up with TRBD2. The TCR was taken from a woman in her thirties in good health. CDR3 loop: CASSPRTSGIVSSYEQYF. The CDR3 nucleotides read TGTGCCAGCAGCCCCCGGACTAGCGGGATAGTAAGCTCCTACGAGCAGTACTTC.